This T cell receptor beta chain was profiled in a study of blood T cells in healthy people across ages. This clonotype turned up a few times. Its cognate antigen is unknown. This CDR3 spans 16 amino acids. CDR1 is SGHRS and CDR2 is YFSETQ in the germline V gene. V was pared by 2 bases and J by 8 bases, with 9 bases of the junction left unmatched. Regarding the study as a whole: Naive and antigen-experienced cells were not separated, limiting conclusive comparison.

Alongside a J-beta primer mix, a sample-barcoded 5' primer served in a second PCR lasting about 7 to 12 cycles. TCRdb reprocessed the 5' RACE reads with MiXCR, giving one entry per CDR3 protein. The table shows roughly 1,000,000 distinct CDR3 sequences, with 20% to 25% occurring only once. The sample also formed part of further work on T cells of mothers and their children. That source adds: Related mother-child pairs shared marginally more repertoire than unrelated pairs, though not significantly. No persistent microchimeric T cell clones were detected.

The TCR comes from a girl aged 2-10 years in good health. The chain employs TRBV5-1 and TRBJ2-1; 11 bases agree with TRBD1. The sample consisted of blood. CDR3 coding DNA: TGCGCCAGCAGCTTAGGACAGGGGGCTAGGGTCTATGAGCAGTTCTTC. Translated, it gives CASSLGQGARVYEQFF.